This T cell receptor beta chain was documented in a study of blood T cell repertoires in COVID-19. Study-level background: PBMCs, B-cell-depleted T cells, or T cells provided the cDNA or gDNA that made up the material.

This clone was found a few times. Other DNA sequences within the sample encode an identical CDR3. The Seattle patients joined while their infection was active and were tracked longitudinally afterward. Clones were read by immunoSEQ multiplex PCR, and TCRdb kept only the in-frame ones, dropping some. This table has roughly 250,000 clones, roughly 88% appearing once. V lost 2 bases and J lost 7; bases outside the gene matches: 4. This CDR3 is 13 amino acids long. This sequence joins TRBV12-3 or TRBV12-4 and TRBJ1-1, with TRBD1 identical over 7 bases. The sequence derives from a human donor with COVID-19, enrolled during active disease. The donor label of this sample is uncertain. The sample was peripheral blood. CDR3 in DNA: TGTGCCAGCAGTTTAAACAGGGGCCTTGAAGCTTTCTTT. Its protein product is CASSLNRGLEAFF.